The 30 T cell receptor beta chains below all came from one sample that was sequenced in a study of glioma-infiltrating T cells. Amplification of TCR alpha and beta CDR3 regions from RNA used iRepertoire nested multiplex PCR. TCRdb analysed the multiplex PCR reads with MiXCR anew, one entry per CDR3 protein. The sample shows around 150,000 distinct CDR3 sequences, roughly two fifths of them seen only once. Sequenced: glioma tissue, nonneoplastic brain tissue, or PBMCs (not recorded which). The source is a human donor with low-grade glioma or glioblastoma, undergoing nonglioma brain surgery, or in good health (not recorded which).

This clonotype occurred a few times. The chain uses TRBV4-1 and TRBJ1-5; D remains ambiguous. The germline V gene encodes CDR1 MGHRA and CDR2 YSYEKL. V lost 6 bases and J 6 bases, leaving 12 bases between the germline ends. The CDR3 loop spans 13 amino acids. This CDR3 reads CASSRILGQPQHF. In DNA form, the CDR3 reads TGCGCCAGCAGTCGAATTTTGGGTCAGCCCCAGCATTTT.

This chain links TRBV4-1 with TRBJ1-6; possible D gene TRBD1, 5 bases. In germline, CDR1 is MGHRA, CDR2 YSYEKL. The CDR3 has 15 amino acids. V lost 0 bases and J 8 bases, leaving 11 bases between the germline ends. CDR3 sequence (DNA): TGCGCCAGCAGCCAAGATTTCGGGGGGTATTCACCCCTCCACTTT. Its protein is CASSQDFGGYSPLHF.

A few counts support this clonotype. The J gene is TRBJ2-3, the V gene TRBV6-2 or TRBV6-3; 10 bases match TRBD1. CDR3 size: 14 residues. CDR1 is MNHEY and CDR2 is SVGEGT in the germline V gene. Trimming cost V 5 bases and J 5 bases; bases outside gene matches: 4. CDR3 sequence: CASSRTGGKDTQYF. The CDR3 nucleotides read TGTGCCAGCAGTCGGACAGGGGGAAAAGATACGCAGTATTTT.

This clonotype was observed a handful of times. V gene TRBV6-1 combines with J gene TRBJ2-7; maybe TRBD2 (6 bases). This CDR3 comprises 16 residues. The germline CDR1 and CDR2 sequences are MNHNS and SASEGT. Trimming left V 6 bases short and J 5 bases short, with 23 bases between. The CDR3 DNA sequence: TGTGCCAGCAGCGAGGGGAGGAACCCTTTGGGGGACGAGCAGTACTTC. It translates to CASSEGRNPLGDEQYF.

V is TRBV29-1 and J is TRBJ1-5; TRBD1 matches 8 bases. The V gene end was trimmed by 4 bases and the J gene end by 0 bases; junction bases not matched to a gene: 2. The length of the CDR3 is 14 residues. Germline CDR1 reads SQVTM; CDR2 reads ANQGSEA. The CDR3: CSVGGTGSNQPQHF. DNA for the CDR3: TGCAGCGTTGGCGGGACAGGTAGCAATCAGCCCCAGCATTTT.

This clonotype came up a few times. This rearrangement joins TRBV6-2 or TRBV6-3 to TRBJ2-1; 11 bases are shared with TRBD2. Unmatched junction bases numbered 10, after V lost 2 bases and J lost 4 bases. This CDR3 has 18 amino acids. Germline CDR1 is MNHEY and CDR2 is SVGEGT. The CDR3 nucleotides are TGTGCCAGCAGTTACCCCTCGACTAGCGGGACGATATACAATGAGCAGTTCTTC. This codes for CASSYPSTSGTIYNEQFF.

This rearrangement joins TRBV25-1 to TRBJ2-5; no firm D call. Germline V gives CDR1 MGHDK, CDR2 SYGVNS. CDR3 length equals 12 residues. Deletions cut 6 bases from V and 5 bases from J, with 10 bases between. The CDR3 region is CASSSNTETQYF. The CDR3 coding sequence is TGTGCCAGCAGCTCGAATACTGAGACCCAGTACTTC. Based on the CDR3 plus reference TRBV25-1 and TRBJ2-5, the full variable domain is EADIYQTPRYLVIGTGKKITLECSQTMGHDKMYWYQQDPGMELHLIHYSYGVNSTEKGDLSSESTVSRIRTEHFPLTLESARPSHTSQYLCASSSNTETQYFGPGTRLLVL.

This rearrangement joins TRBV20-1 to TRBJ1-6; 9 positions agree with TRBD1. The CDR3 consists of 15 residues. V was pared by 2 bases and J by 6 bases, with 5 bases of the junction left unmatched. Germline loops: CDR1 DFQATT, CDR2 SNEGSKA (reference sequence). The CDR3 loop is CSARSTGGINSPLHF. Written as DNA, the CDR3 is TGCAGTGCTAGATCGACAGGGGGAATTAATTCACCCCTCCACTTT.

This clonotype has more than one count but fewer than ten. The J gene is TRBJ2-1, the V gene TRBV7-2, with a possible D match to TRBD2 (6 bases). The V gene lost 7 bases and the J gene lost 0 bases, with 16 bases spanning the gap. The CDR3 is 16 amino acids. CDR1 is SGHTA, CDR2 FQGNSA, per germline. CDR3 sequence (DNA): TGTGCCAGCACCGCTCCCGGGGGACGCTCCTACAATGAGCAGTTCTTC. Its translation is CASTAPGGRSYNEQFF. Supplemented by reference TRBV7-2 and TRBJ2-1, the full variable domain reads GAGVSQSPSNKVTEKGKDVELRCDPISGHTALYWYRQSLGQGLEFLIYFQGNSAPDKSGLPSDRFSAERTGGSVSTLTIQRTQQEDSAVYLCASTAPGGRSYNEQFFGPGTRLTVL.

V gene TRBV29-1 combines with J gene TRBJ2-3; possible D gene TRBD2, 6 bases. Germline-derived CDR1 and CDR2 are SQVTM and ANQGSEA. V lost 6 bases to trimming and J lost 6 bases, with 7 bases between them. The CDR3 consists of 10 residues. CDR3 DNA: TGCAGCGTCCGGGAGGATACGCAGTATTTT. Translation: CSVREDTQYF.

About this clonotype: A much bigger clone sits one base away, suggesting this may be a read error. The chain has TRBV6-2 or TRBV6-3 and TRBJ2-1; 11 positions agree with TRBD2. Germline V gives CDR1 MNHEY, CDR2 SVGEGT. V lost 6 bases and J lost 7; bases outside the gene matches: 8. The CDR3 is 15 amino acids. The CDR3 is CASSSGTSGKNEQFF. The CDR3, as DNA: TGTGCCAGCAGCTCCGGGACTAGCGGAAAAAATGAGCAGTTCTTC.

The chain recombines TRBV20-1 with TRBJ1-2; maybe TRBD1 (5 bases). This CDR3 has 13 amino acids. The ends were cut back, 0 bases at V and 4 bases at J, with 9 bases in the middle. Germline CDR1 DFQATT, CDR2 SNEGSKA (reference sequence). This CDR3 is CSARDLGGYGYTF. CDR3 nucleotides: TGCAGTGCTAGAGATTTGGGGGGCTATGGCTACACCTTC.

The chain has TRBV6-6 and TRBJ2-3; D not resolved. The CDR3 sequence is 15 residues long. Germline lookup yields CDR1 MNHNY and CDR2 SVGAGI (reference sequence). V lost 2 bases and J 2 bases, leaving 11 bases between the germline ends. In DNA form, the CDR3 reads TGTGCCAGCAGTTACCATACGGCCCCCACAGATACGCAGTATTTT. Translating it yields CASSYHTAPTDTQYF.

This clonotype was observed a few times. The chain joins TRBV4-3 to TRBJ1-2; D possibly corresponds to TRBD1 (6 bases). The germline V and J ends were trimmed by 1 base and 5 bases, with 38 bases remaining between them. The germline gives CDR1 LGHNA, CDR2 YSLEER. The CDR3 sequence is 23 residues long. The CDR3 DNA follows: TGCGCCAGCAGCCAAGGGGGTGTCAACCTGAATAGACAGGATCACCTTGCTGGGTATGGCTACACCTTC. Its translation: CASSQGGVNLNRQDHLAGYGYTF.

A few counts support this clonotype. This chain connects TRBV7-2 to TRBJ2-1; D not resolved. From germline, CDR1 is SGHTA and CDR2 FQGNSA. With 3 bases removed from V and 12 bases from J, the gap between germline ends came to 12 bases. The CDR3 is 12 amino acids. Here the CDR3 reads CASSFLESVQFF. CDR3 in DNA: TGTGCCAGCAGCTTCTTGGAGTCGGTGCAGTTCTTC.

V gene TRBV20-1 combines with J gene TRBJ2-5; 7 bases are a match to TRBD2. The CDR3 covers 14 residues. Germline V gene data show CDR1 as DFQATT and CDR2 as SNEGSKA (reference sequence). V lost 6 bases and J lost 5; bases outside the gene matches: 12. CDR3 amino acids: CSAAGTTNGETQYF. In DNA, the CDR3 is TGCAGTGCCGCCGGGACTACCAACGGGGAGACCCAGTACTTC.

This clonotype has just a few counts. The genes are TRBV6-1 and TRBJ2-7, with a tentative D call TRBD1 (5 bases). Germline CDR1 MNHNS, CDR2 SASEGT. The CDR3 has 14 amino acids. Trimming removed 2 bases from V and 4 bases from J, with 12 bases in between. The chain's CDR3 is CASSEMAGRYEQYF. CDR3 sequence (DNA): TGTGCCAGCAGTGAAATGGCAGGGCGTTACGAGCAGTACTTC.

In its sample, this clonotype was seen a few times. CDR3 in DNA: TGTGCCAGCAGCCAGGCGGGGGGGCACTACTTC. Translating gives CASSQAGGHYF. The chain recombines TRBV3-1 with TRBJ2-7; 9 positions agree with TRBD2. CDR1 and CDR2 from the germline V gene are LGHDT and YNNKEL (reference sequence). V dropped 3 bases and J dropped 13; count of bases not matched to a gene: 4. The CDR3 covers 11 residues.

Comment on this clonotype: The junction does not match germline at one end; this may be a read error. The CDR3 bases are TGCAGTGCTAGAGATCCGCGGGGACTGAAGACTGAAGCTTTCTTT. Protein: CSARDPRGLKTEAFF. The gene calls are TRBV20-1 and TRBJ1-1; D may be TRBD1 (5 bases). The CDR3 is made up of 15 amino acids. Germline V gene lookup returns CDR1 DFQATT and CDR2 SNEGSKA (reference sequence).

This clonotype was found a few times. Here the CDR3 DNA reads TGTGCCACCAGCAGAGATCAAGGGGTCAATGAGCAGTTCTTC. Protein product: CATSRDQGVNEQFF. V usage is TRBV15 and J usage is TRBJ2-1; tentative D call: TRBD1 (5 bases). Germline CDR1 reads LNHNV; CDR2 reads YYDKDF (reference sequence). Trimming stripped 0 bases from V and 6 bases from J, with 9 bases between. CDR3 length: 14 amino acids. Together with reference TRBV15 and TRBJ2-1, the CDR3 gives the full variable domain: DAMVIQNPRYQVTQFGKPVTLSCSQTLNHNVMYWYQQKSSQAPKLLFHYYDKDFNNEADTPDNFQSRRPNTSFCFLDIRSPGLGDTAMYLCATSRDQGVNEQFFGPGTRLTVL.

This clonotype was detected only a few times. V usage is TRBV6-1 and J usage is TRBJ2-3; D possibly corresponds to TRBD1 (6 bases). This CDR3 has 14 residues. CDR1 is MNHNS and CDR2 is SASEGT in the germline V gene. V dropped 6 bases and J dropped 3 bases, with 13 bases sitting between them. The CDR3 here is CASSRGQGTDTQYF. The CDR3 DNA sequence: TGTGCCAGCAGCAGGGGTCAGGGAACAGATACGCAGTATTTT.

The rearrangement uses TRBV6-2 or TRBV6-3 and TRBJ2-3; 9 bases map to TRBD1. V gave up 3 bases and J gave up 4 bases; unmatched junction bases: 8. CDR1 is MNHEY, CDR2 SVGEGT, per germline. The CDR3 covers 16 residues. CDR3 loop: CASSYRPDRGADTQYF. The CDR3 DNA reads TGTGCCAGCAGTTATCGTCCGGACAGGGGTGCAGATACGCAGTATTTT.

Only one count was recorded for this clonotype. DNA of the CDR3: TGTGCCAGCAGTTTGACAGGGGGCTTTAACTACGAGCAGTACTTC. Protein: CASSLTGGFNYEQYF. The chain carries TRBV6-1 and TRBJ2-7; TRBD1 agrees at 10 bases. CDR1 is MNHNS, CDR2 SASEGT, per germline. The CDR3 loop spans 15 amino acids. V shed 5 bases, J shed 3 bases, and the junction held 7 bases outside the gene matches.

A remark on this clonotype: This may stem from a read error, because a much larger clone lies one nucleotide away. The gene calls are TRBV20-1 and TRBJ1-3; the D is unclear. The CDR3 extends over 14 amino acids. V was trimmed by 6 bases and J by 0 bases, leaving 12 bases between them. Germline V CDR1 and CDR2: DFQATT, SNEGSKA (reference sequence). DNA of the CDR3: TGCAGTGCAGCAGGCGGCGCCTCTGGAAACACCATATATTTT. It encodes CSAAGGASGNTIYF.

The V call is TRBV7-9, the J call TRBJ2-7; TRBD2 might be the D (6 bases). Germline loops: CDR1 SEHNR, CDR2 FQNEAQ (reference sequence). There are 14 residues in the CDR3. Trimming took 5 bases from V and 5 from J, leaving 16 bases between them. CDR3 nucleotides: TGTGCCAGCAGCCCCCGGGAGAGAAGAGACGAGCAGTACTTC. Amino acids: CASSPRERRDEQYF.

This clonotype was found a few times. The chain employs TRBV4-1 and TRBJ1-1; D is undetermined. V shed 0 bases and J shed 0 bases, with 2 bases lying between them. Germline CDR1 MGHRA, CDR2 YSYEKL. The CDR3 extends over 13 amino acids. Here the CDR3 DNA reads TGCGCCAGCAGCCAAGATATGAACACTGAAGCTTTCTTT. Translated, it gives CASSQDMNTEAFF.

A few counts support this clonotype. V gene TRBV20-1 combines with J gene TRBJ2-5; 10 nucleotides match TRBD2. The ends lost 5 bases at V and 3 bases at J; junction bases unmatched: 9. Per the germline V gene, CDR1 is DFQATT and CDR2 is SNEGSKA (reference sequence). The CDR3 extends over 15 amino acids. As DNA, the CDR3 is TGCAGTGCTCTCAGCGGGAGGGGGGGAGAAGAGACCCAGTACTTC. It is translated as CSALSGRGGEETQYF.

This clonotype was seen only once. The chain recombines TRBV5-8 with TRBJ1-1; a weak D match, TRBD1 (5 bases). The germline V gene encodes CDR1 SGHTS and CDR2 YDEGEE. There are 15 residues in the CDR3. V was shortened by 4 bases and J by 4 bases, with 17 bases between the two germline ends. The CDR3: CASSPSWGGVTEAFF. The CDR3 bases are TGTGCCAGCAGCCCTAGCTGGGGGGGGGTCACTGAAGCTTTCTTT.

J is TRBJ1-1 and V is TRBV6-2 or TRBV6-3; D gene uncertain. Germline CDR1 reads MNHEY; CDR2 reads SVGEGT. With 0 bases removed from V and 0 bases from J, the gap between germline ends came to 5 bases. This CDR3 spans 14 amino acids. Written as DNA, the CDR3 is TGTGCCAGCAGTTACTCGGTCTTGAACACTGAAGCTTTCTTT. It is translated as CASSYSVLNTEAFF.

This clonotype has just a few counts. The CDR3 bases are TGTGCCAGCAGCTTAGATGTAGATACGCAGTATTTT. Its translation is CASSLDVDTQYF. V is TRBV7-2 and J is TRBJ2-3; no definite D call. V was cut by 1 base and J by 5 bases, with 4 bases left in between. Germline-derived CDR1 and CDR2 are SGHTA and FQGNSA. The CDR3 is 12 amino acids.